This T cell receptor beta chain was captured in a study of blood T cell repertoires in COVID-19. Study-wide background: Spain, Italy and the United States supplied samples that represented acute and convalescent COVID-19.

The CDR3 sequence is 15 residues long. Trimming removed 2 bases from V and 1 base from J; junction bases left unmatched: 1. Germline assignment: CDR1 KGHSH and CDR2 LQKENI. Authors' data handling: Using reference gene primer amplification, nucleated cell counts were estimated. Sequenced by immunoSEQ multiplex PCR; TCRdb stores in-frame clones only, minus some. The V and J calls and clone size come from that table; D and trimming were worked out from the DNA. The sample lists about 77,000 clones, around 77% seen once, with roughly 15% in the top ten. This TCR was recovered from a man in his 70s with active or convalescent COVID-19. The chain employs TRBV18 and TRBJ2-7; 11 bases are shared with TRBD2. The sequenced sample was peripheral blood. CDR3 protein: CASSPSSGGSYEQYF. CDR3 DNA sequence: TGTGCCAGCTCACCATCTAGCGGGGGGTCCTACGAGCAGTACTTC.